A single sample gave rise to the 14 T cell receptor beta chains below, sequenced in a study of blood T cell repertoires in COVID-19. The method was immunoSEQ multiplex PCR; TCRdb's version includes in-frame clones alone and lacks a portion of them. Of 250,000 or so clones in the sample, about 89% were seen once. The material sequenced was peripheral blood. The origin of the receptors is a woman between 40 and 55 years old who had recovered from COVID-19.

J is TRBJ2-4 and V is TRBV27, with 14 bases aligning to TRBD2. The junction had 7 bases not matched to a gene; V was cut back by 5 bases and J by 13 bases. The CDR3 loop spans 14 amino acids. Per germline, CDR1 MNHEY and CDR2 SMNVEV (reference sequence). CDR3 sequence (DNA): TGTGCCAGCAGTCCCGGACTAGCGGGAGGCTTCCAGTACTTC. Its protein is CASSPGLAGGFQYF.

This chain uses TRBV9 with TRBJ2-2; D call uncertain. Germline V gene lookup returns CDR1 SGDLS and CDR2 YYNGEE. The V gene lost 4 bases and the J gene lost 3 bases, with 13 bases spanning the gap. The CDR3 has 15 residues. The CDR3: CASSPTPRDTGELFF. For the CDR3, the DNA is TGTGCCAGCAGCCCCACACCCCGGGACACCGGGGAGCTGTTTTTT.

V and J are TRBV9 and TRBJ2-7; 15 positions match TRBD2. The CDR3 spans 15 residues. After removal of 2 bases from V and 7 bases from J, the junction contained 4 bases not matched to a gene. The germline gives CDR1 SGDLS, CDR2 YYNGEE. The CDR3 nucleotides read TGTGCCAGCAGCGTGGGACTAGCGGGAGGTTATGAGCAGTACTTC. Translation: CASSVGLAGGYEQYF.

CDR3 nucleotides: TGTGCCAGCAGCAGACTAGCGGGCTACACAGATACGCAGTATTTT. Translation: CASSRLAGYTDTQYF. The chain has TRBV5-4 and TRBJ2-3; 10 bases line up with TRBD2. Germline-derived CDR1 and CDR2 are SGHNT and YYREEE (reference sequence). This CDR3 has 15 residues. Trimming at V came to 4 bases and at J to 2 bases, leaving 4 bases not matched to a gene.

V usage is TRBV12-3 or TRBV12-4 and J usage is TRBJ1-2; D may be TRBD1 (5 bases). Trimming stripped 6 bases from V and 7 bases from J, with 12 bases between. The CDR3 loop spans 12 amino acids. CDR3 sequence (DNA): TGTGCCAGCAGACGGGGGGGAATTGGCTACACCTTC. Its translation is CASRRGGIGYTF.

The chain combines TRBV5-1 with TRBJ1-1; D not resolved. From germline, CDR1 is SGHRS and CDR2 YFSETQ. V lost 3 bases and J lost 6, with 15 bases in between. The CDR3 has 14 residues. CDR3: CASSSTRDNPEAFF. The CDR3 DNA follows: TGCGCCAGCAGCTCTACTCGTGACAACCCTGAAGCTTTCTTT.

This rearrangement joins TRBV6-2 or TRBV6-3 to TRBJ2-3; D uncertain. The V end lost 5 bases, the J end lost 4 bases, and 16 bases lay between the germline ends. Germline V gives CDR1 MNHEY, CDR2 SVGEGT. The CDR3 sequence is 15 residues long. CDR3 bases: TGTGCCAGCAGTCGTTCCCTGTACAGTGCAGATACGCAGTATTTT. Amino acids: CASSRSLYSADTQYF.

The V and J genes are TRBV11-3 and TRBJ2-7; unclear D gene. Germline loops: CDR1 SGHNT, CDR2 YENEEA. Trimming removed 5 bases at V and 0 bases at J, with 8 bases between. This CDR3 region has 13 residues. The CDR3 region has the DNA TGTGCCAGCAGCGTTCTCGGCTCCTACGAGCAGTACTTC. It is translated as CASSVLGSYEQYF.

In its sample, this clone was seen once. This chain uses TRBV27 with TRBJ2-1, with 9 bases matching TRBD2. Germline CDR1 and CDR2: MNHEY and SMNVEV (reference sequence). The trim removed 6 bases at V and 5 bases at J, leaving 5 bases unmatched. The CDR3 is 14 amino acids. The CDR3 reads CASSFSGGNNEQFF. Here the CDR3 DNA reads TGTGCCAGCAGCTTTAGCGGGGGAAACAATGAGCAGTTCTTC.

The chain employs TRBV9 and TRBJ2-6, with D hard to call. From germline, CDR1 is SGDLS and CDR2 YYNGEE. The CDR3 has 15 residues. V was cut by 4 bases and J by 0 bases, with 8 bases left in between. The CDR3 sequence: CASSPPGSGANVLTF. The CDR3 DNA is TGTGCCAGCAGCCCACCGGGCTCTGGGGCCAACGTCCTGACTTTC.

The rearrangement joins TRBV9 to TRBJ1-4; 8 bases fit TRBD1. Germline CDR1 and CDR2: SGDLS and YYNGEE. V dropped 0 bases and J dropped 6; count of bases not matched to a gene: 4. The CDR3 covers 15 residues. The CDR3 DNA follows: TGTGCCAGCAGCGTAGATCAGGGGGCGGATGAAAAACTGTTTTTT. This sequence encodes CASSVDQGADEKLFF.

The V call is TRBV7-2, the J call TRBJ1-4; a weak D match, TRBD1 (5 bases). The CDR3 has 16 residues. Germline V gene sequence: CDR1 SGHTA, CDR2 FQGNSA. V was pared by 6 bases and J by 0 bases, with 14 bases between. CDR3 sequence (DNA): TGTGCCAGCAGGGGAGGGGCGCAGGCAACTAATGAAAAACTGTTTTTT. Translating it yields CASRGGAQATNEKLFF.

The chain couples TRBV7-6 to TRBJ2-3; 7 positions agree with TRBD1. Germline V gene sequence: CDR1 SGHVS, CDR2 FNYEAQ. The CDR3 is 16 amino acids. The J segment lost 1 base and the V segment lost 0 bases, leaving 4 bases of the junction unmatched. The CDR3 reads CASSLAKGAGTDTQYF. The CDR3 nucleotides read TGTGCCAGCAGCTTAGCGAAGGGGGCGGGCACAGATACGCAGTATTTT.

CDR3 region: CATSLGQGPNEQFF. Written as DNA, the CDR3 is TGTGCCACCTCCCTAGGACAGGGCCCCAATGAGCAGTTCTTC. The chain is built from TRBV24-1 and TRBJ2-1; 8 bases are shared with TRBD1. The ends lost 9 bases at V and 6 bases at J; junction bases unmatched: 9. This CDR3 comprises 14 residues. CDR1 KGHDR and CDR2 SFDVKD come from the germline V gene.